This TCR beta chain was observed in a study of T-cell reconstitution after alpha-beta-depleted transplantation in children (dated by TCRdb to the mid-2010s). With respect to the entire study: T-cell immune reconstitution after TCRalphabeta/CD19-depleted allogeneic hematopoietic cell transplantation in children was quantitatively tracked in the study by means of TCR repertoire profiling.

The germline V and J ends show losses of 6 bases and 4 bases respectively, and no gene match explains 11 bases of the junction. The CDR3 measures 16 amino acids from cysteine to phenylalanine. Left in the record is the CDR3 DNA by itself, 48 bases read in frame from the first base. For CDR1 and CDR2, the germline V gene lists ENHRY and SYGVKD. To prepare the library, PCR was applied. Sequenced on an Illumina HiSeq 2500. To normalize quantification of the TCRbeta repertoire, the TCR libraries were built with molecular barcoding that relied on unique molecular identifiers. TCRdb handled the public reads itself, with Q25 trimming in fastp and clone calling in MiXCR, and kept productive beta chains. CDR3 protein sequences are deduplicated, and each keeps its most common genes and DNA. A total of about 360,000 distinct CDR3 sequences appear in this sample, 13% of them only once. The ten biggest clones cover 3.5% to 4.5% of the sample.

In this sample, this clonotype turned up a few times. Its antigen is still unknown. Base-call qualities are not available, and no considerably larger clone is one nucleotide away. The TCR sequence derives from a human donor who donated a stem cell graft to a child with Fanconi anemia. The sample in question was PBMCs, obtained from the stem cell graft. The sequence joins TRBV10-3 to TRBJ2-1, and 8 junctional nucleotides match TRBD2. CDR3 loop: CAIRGASGLLYNEQFF. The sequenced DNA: TGTGCCATCAGGGGGGCTAGCGGGTTACTTTACAATGAGCAGTTCTTC.